The T cell receptor (beta chain) under discussion was sequenced for a study of Ad26.COV2.S vaccination and SARS-CoV-2 variants. As for the study in general: Intramuscular Ad26.COV2.S at 5x10^10 or 1x10^11 viral particles. General study points: Total responses of T cells may have been underestimated by the analyses of TCR breadth and depth. Measurement of non-spike TCR breadth gave similar results in vaccine and placebo recipients.

The treatment is: around 19 received Ad26.COV2.S at low or high dose, single or two shots; 5 received placebo; per-sample allocation not given. Day 63 after the first injection of vaccine or placebo was the sampling time. Aged 18-55 years, donor was enrolled in Boston in about 2020. This CDR3 is 16 amino acids long. V was cut by 4 bases and J by 4 bases, with 19 bases left in between. Looked up from germline, CDR1 is KGHSH and CDR2 is LQKENI. Remarks on this clone: Its antigen is still unknown.

TCRdb's table, derived via immunoSEQ multiplex PCR, lists solely in-frame clones and lacks some. Of 350,000 to 450,000 clones listed, 89% are singletons. The chain employs TRBV18 and TRBJ1-1, with a possible D match to TRBD1 (5 bases). This specimen was peripheral blood, taken in a trial of Ad26.COV2.S vaccine versus placebo. This TCR derives from a person between 18 and 65 years old who received the Ad26.COV2.S COVID-19 vaccine or a placebo. The CDR3 DNA is TGTGCCAGCTCACAGCAGGGAGGGGTACGAAGCACTGAAGCTTTCTTT. Amino acid sequence: CASSQQGGVRSTEAFF.